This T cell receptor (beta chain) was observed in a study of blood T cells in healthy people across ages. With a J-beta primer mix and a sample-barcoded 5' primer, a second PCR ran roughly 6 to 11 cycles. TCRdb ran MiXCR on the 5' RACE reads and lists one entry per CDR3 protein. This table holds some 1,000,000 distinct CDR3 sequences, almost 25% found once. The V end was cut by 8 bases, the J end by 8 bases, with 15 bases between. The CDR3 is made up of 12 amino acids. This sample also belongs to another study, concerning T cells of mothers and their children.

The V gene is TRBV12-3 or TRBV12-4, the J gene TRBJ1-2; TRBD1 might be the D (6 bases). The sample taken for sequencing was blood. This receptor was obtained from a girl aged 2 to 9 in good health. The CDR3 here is CASLGAGHGYTF. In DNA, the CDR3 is TGTGCCAGCCTGGGGGCAGGGCACGGCTACACCTTC.